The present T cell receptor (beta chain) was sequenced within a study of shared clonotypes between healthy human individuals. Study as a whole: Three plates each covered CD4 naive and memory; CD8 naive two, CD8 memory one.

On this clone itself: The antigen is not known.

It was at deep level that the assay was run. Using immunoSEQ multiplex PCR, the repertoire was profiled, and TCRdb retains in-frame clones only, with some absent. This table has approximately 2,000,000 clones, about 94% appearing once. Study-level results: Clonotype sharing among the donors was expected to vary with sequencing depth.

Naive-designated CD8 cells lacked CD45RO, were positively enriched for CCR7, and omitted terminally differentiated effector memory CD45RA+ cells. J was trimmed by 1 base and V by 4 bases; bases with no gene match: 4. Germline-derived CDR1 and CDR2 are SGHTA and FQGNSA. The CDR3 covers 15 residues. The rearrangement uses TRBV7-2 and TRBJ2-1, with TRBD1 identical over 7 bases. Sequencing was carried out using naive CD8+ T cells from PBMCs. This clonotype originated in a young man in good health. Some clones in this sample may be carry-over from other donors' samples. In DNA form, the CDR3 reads TGTGCCAGCAGCTCCCGACAGGGATCCTACAATGAGCAGTTCTTC. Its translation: CASSSRQGSYNEQFF.